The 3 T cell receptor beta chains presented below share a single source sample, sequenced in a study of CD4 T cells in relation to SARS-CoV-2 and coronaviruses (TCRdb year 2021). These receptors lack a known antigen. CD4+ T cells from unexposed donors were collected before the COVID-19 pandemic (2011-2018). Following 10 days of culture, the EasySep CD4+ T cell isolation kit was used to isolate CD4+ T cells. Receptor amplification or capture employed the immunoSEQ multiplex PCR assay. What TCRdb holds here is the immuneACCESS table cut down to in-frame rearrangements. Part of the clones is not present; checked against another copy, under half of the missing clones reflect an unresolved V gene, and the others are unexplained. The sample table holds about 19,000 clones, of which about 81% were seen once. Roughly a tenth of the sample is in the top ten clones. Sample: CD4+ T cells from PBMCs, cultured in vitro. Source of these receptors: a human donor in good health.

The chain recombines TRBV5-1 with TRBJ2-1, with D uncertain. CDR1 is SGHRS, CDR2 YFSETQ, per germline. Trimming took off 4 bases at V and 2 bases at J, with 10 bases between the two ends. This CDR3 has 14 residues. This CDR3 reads CASSQSSPYNEQFF. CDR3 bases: TGCGCCAGCAGCCAAAGTTCGCCCTACAATGAGCAGTTCTTC.

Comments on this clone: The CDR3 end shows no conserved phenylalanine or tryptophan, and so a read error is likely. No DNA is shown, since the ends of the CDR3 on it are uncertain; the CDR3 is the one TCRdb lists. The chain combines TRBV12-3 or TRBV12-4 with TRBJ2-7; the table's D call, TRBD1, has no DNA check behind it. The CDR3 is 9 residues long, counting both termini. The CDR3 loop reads CASSCPTGL.

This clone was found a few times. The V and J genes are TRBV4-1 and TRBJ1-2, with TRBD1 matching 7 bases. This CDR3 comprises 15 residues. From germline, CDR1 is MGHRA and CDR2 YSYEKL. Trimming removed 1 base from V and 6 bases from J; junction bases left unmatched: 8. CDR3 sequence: CASSQVPTGRDGYTF. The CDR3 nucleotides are TGCGCCAGCAGCCAAGTACCGACAGGGAGGGATGGCTACACCTTC.